These 5 T cell receptor beta chains share one sample of origin, sequenced in a study of shared clonotypes between healthy human individuals. TCRdb's table, derived via immunoSEQ multiplex PCR, lists solely in-frame clones and lacks some. Of about 2.4 million clones detected, around nine tenths appear once; the ten largest clones hold more than 0.12%. Sequenced: naive CD4+ T cells sorted from blood. The subset: CD45RA+ positively selected. The receptors were sampled from a man aged 18 to 29 in good health.

The chain uses TRBV7-2 and TRBJ2-5, with 7 positions matching TRBD1. The CDR3 is made up of 15 amino acids. Germline values: CDR1 SGHTA, CDR2 FQGNSA. V dropped 5 bases and J dropped 9; count of bases not matched to a gene: 15. CDR3 amino acids: CASSLQGQAELAQYF. DNA of the CDR3: TGTGCCAGCAGCCTCCAAGGACAGGCCGAATTGGCCCAGTACTTC.

J is TRBJ2-7 and V is TRBV10-1; 8 bases line up with TRBD2. The CDR3 covers 16 residues. The ends lost 0 bases at V and 5 bases at J; junction bases unmatched: 9. CDR1 and CDR2 (germline): WNHNN, SYGVQD (reference sequence). CDR3 DNA sequence: TGCGCCAGCAGTGAGTCGGGCAGCGGGAGATTCGACGAGCAGTACTTC. Its protein product is CASSESGSGRFDEQYF.

The chain is built from TRBV7-9 and TRBJ1-2, with D possibly TRBD1 on 6 matching bases. V was trimmed by 5 bases and J by 10 bases, leaving 14 bases between them. Germline loops: CDR1 SEHNR, CDR2 FQNEAQ (reference sequence). This CDR3 is built from 12 residues. The CDR3 loop reads CASSPGTFNYTF. CDR3 coding DNA: TGTGCCAGCAGCCCAGGGACATTTAACTACACCTTC. The entire variable domain, with the rest obtained from reference TRBV7-9 and TRBJ1-2, is as follows: DTGVSQNPRHKITKRGQNVTFRCDPISEHNRLYWYRQTLGQGPEFLTYFQNEAQLEKSRLLSDRFSAERPKGSFSTLEIQRTEQGDSAMYLCASSPGTFNYTFGSGTRLTVV.

The rearrangement joins TRBV15 to TRBJ1-6; the D is unclear. From germline, CDR1 is LNHNV and CDR2 YYDKDF (reference sequence). Between the trimmed V and J ends, which lost 0 bases and 10 bases, there was a span of 10 bases. There are 14 residues in the CDR3. CDR3 loop: CATSRDRAGSPLHF. For the CDR3, the DNA is TGTGCCACCAGCAGAGATAGGGCAGGCTCACCCCTCCACTTT.

The chain recombines TRBV28 with TRBJ1-2; the D gene is possibly TRBD1 (6 bases). Germline values: CDR1 MDHEN, CDR2 SYDVKM. Trimming shortened V by 6 bases and J by 2 bases, and 16 bases separated the two germline ends. The length of the CDR3 is 15 residues. CDR3 sequence reads: CASRPTGTQNYGYTF. The CDR3 nucleotides are TGTGCCAGCAGGCCTACAGGGACTCAAAACTATGGCTACACCTTC.